Listed below are T cell receptor beta chains from one sample, sequenced in a study of CD8 T cells in ankylosing spondylitis. Using its own MiXCR run on the 5' RACE reads, TCRdb lists one record per CDR3 protein. In the table there are about 210,000 distinct CDR3 sequences, about 6.7% of which are singletons. The sequencing input was blood, either unsorted or a sorted T cell fraction (not recorded which). The receptors originated from a male donor with ankylosing spondylitis. Each CDR3 is given without its conserved first and last residue.

CDR3 length,V gene,CDR3 protein
16,TRBV19,ASSPSGTRAFYNSPLH
11,TRBV18,ASSPWTGQPQH
10,TRBV6-2/TRBV6-3,ASSYSQSIQY
13,TRBV18,ASSPGPHLGYEQY
16,TRBV7-8,ASSLYPPDPEMNTEAF
14,TRBV28,ASILSTSGFYNEQF
12,TRBV4-3,ASSHTGSTDTQY
13,TRBV7-2,ASSLGAFTGDEQY
11,TRBV27,ATSMAGSYEQY
14,TRBV29-1,SVEGTSGFPYNEQF
14,TRBV5-1,ASSPITGLSYNEQF
10,TRBV2,ARGTIYNEQF